A selection of T cell receptor beta chains follows, all from one sample in a study of T-cell reconstitution after alpha-beta-depleted transplantation in children. TCRdb reprocessed the PCR reads with MiXCR, giving one entry per CDR3 protein. The table includes about 870,000 distinct CDR3 sequences, roughly 15% detected once. The sample in question was PBMCs, mostly from graft donor cells, obtained 360 days after TCRalphabeta/CD19-depleted stem cell transplant. These receptors came from a male patient younger than 18 who had a stem cell transplant for acute lymphoblastic leukemia, so the T cells may come from the graft donor. Each CDR3 is given with its conserved first and last residue. Each record gives: clone size, V gene, D gene, J gene, CDR3 DNA, CDR3 protein. D genes are given only for firm matches. Not every row has a clone size; where given, it reads once, few, many or a size class.

many,TRBV12-3/TRBV12-4,TRBD2,TRBJ2-1,TGCGCCAGCAGGCCGGGGACTAGCGGATACAATGAGCAGTTCTTC,CASRPGTSGYNEQFF
.,TRBV20-1,TRBD1,TRBJ1-2,TGCAGTGCCACCACAGGGGAAGACTATGGCTACACCTTC,CSATTGEDYGYTF
few,TRBV4-1,.,TRBJ2-7,TGCGCCAGCAGCCAATTCGAGGCGGACGCCTACGAGCAGTACTTC,CASSQFEADAYEQYF
.,TRBV4-2,.,TRBJ2-2,TGTGCCAGCAGCCAAGAACCTTTGGGACTCCAGAACACCGGGGAGCTGTTTTTT,CASSQEPLGLQNTGELFF
.,TRBV24-1,TRBD2,TRBJ2-1,TGTGCCACCAGTGGGGGGACTAGCGGGACATATGAGCAGTTCTTC,CATSGGTSGTYEQFF
few,TRBV27,TRBD2,TRBJ2-7,TGTGCCAGCAGTTGGATAGCGGGAGCGAAGATCTACGAGCAGTACTTC,CASSWIAGAKIYEQYF
.,TRBV7-6,TRBD2,TRBJ2-1,TGTGCCAGCAGCCCGTGGGGTAGCGGGACGAATGAGCAGTTCTTC,CASSPWGSGTNEQFF
few,TRBV11-2,.,TRBJ2-3,TGTGCCAGCAGCGGGGGGGCGTCGAGTACGCAGTATTTT,CASSGGASSTQYF
few,TRBV4-1,.,TRBJ2-7,TGCGCCAGCAGCCCAGCGACAGAATTCTACGAGCAGTACTTC,CASSPATEFYEQYF
few,TRBV15,TRBD2,TRBJ2-7,TGTGCCACCAGCAGAGATCGGGGACTACATGTCGAGCAGTACTTC,CATSRDRGLHVEQYF
.,TRBV27,TRBD2,TRBJ2-1,TGTGCCAGCAGTTTACTAGTGGGACTAGCCTACAATGAGCAGTTCTTC,CASSLLVGLAYNEQFF
.,TRBV11-2,.,TRBJ2-1,TGTGCCAGCAGGGATACTAAGTTAAGCTCCTACAATGAGCAGTTCTTC,CASRDTKLSSYNEQFF
many,TRBV4-1,TRBD1,TRBJ2-5,TGCGCCAGCAGCCAAGATTCCGGGACAGGGGGATCCAAAGAGACCCAGTACTTC,CASSQDSGTGGSKETQYF
.,TRBV12-3/TRBV12-4,.,TRBJ2-5,TGTGCCAGCAGTTTACTATCGGGGAAGGGAGAGACCCAGTACTTC,CASSLLSGKGETQYF
.,TRBV20-1,.,TRBJ1-5,TGCAGTGCTAGAGGGGGCAGAGGGCAGAGCAATCAGCCCCAGCATTTT,CSARGGRGQSNQPQHF